Below, one T cell receptor beta chain is given with its context. Its antigen is not known. This specimen comes from a study of shared clonotypes between healthy human individuals. Study context: The plates for each donor numbered three CD4 naive, three CD4 memory, two CD8 naive and one CD8 memory. Study conclusions and caveats: An effect of sequencing depth on clonotype sharing among donors was expected.

Healthy and HIV-negative, the adult donors had no recent acute infections or vaccinations. V shed 7 bases, J shed 2 bases, and the junction held 13 bases outside the gene matches. Germline loops: CDR1 SGHAT, CDR2 FQNNGV. The CDR3 sequence is 17 residues long. Assay used: immunoSEQ multiplex PCR; TCRdb lists only in-frame clones, some missing. The sample has approximately 1,500,000 clones, approximately 98% seen once. The sequenced sample consisted of naive CD4+ T cells sorted from blood. Subset denoted: CD45RA+ positively selected. This clonotype was obtained from a man aged 30 to 39 in good health. The chain recombines TRBV11-2 with TRBJ2-3; 9 nucleotides match TRBD2. The CDR3 DNA follows: TGTGCCAGCACCCACACCAGATCTAGCGGGAACACAGATACGCAGTATTTT. Translating gives CASTHTRSSGNTDTQYF.